These 19 T cell receptor beta chains were all obtained from the same sample, sequenced in a study of T cell changes during pregnancy in multiple sclerosis. The protocol was immunoSEQ multiplex PCR, while the TCRdb copy is restricted to in-frame clones and leaves out a portion. The repertoire holds some 60,000 clones, about 91% seen once, with approximately 0.85% in the top ten. This specimen was peripheral blood, taken in the first trimester of pregnancy. Receptors originate from a female donor with multiple sclerosis, enrolled in a pregnancy study.

CDR3 coding DNA: TGTGCCATCTCGGAGGCAGGGAACACCGGGGAGCTGTTTTTT. It is translated as CAISEAGNTGELFF. The J gene is TRBJ2-2, the V gene TRBV10-3; perhaps TRBD2 as D (5 bases). The CDR3 contains 14 residues. The germline gives CDR1 ENHRY, CDR2 SYGVKD. The germline V and J ends were trimmed by 8 bases and 1 base, with 11 bases remaining between them.

V is TRBV9 and J is TRBJ1-4; weak D call: TRBD1 (5 bases). Germline CDR1 reads SGDLS; CDR2 reads YYNGEE. This CDR3 has 15 residues. Trimming removed 3 bases at V and 4 bases at J, with 13 bases between. CDR3 in amino acids: CASSGPGGVNEKLFF. CDR3 in DNA: TGTGCCAGCAGCGGACCTGGGGGGGTTAATGAAAAACTGTTTTTT.

This clone was recorded only once. The chain is built from TRBV27 and TRBJ2-6; no clear D. Germline CDR1 and CDR2: MNHEY and SMNVEV (reference sequence). The V end lost 7 bases, the J end lost 0 bases, and 19 bases lay between the germline ends. The CDR3 extends over 18 amino acids. CDR3: CASTASSQFYSGANVLTF. For the CDR3, the DNA is TGTGCCAGCACCGCTAGTTCGCAATTTTACTCTGGGGCCAACGTCCTGACTTTC.

This chain uses TRBV7-9 with TRBJ2-2, with D possibly matching TRBD1 (6 bases). CDR3 size: 15 residues. V was pared by 2 bases and J by 1 base, with 8 bases between. CDR1 is SEHNR, CDR2 FQNEAQ, per germline (reference sequence). CDR3: CASSLPGQNTGELFF. CDR3 nucleotide sequence: TGTGCCAGCAGCTTACCGGGACAGAACACCGGGGAGCTGTTTTTT.

CDR3 in DNA: TGTGCCAGCAGTGAGAACGGGAGCAATCAGCCCCAGCATTTT. The encoded protein is CASSENGSNQPQHF. The chain employs TRBV6-6 and TRBJ1-5, with no clear D. Between the trimmed V and J ends, which lost 5 bases and 1 base, there was a span of 9 bases. The germline CDR1 and CDR2 sequences are MNHNY and SVGAGI (reference sequence). CDR3 length equals 14 residues.

The chain couples TRBV5-4 to TRBJ1-4, with D maybe TRBD1 (6 bases). The germline V gene has CDR1 SGHNT and CDR2 YYREEE (reference sequence). With 4 bases removed from V and 2 bases from J, the gap between germline ends came to 12 bases. The CDR3 totals 15 residues. CDR3 nucleotides: TGTGCCAGCAGCGGACCAGGGGCCACTAATGAAAAACTGTTTTTT. Translation gives CASSGPGATNEKLFF.

The V gene is TRBV7-9, the J gene TRBJ1-1, with unresolved D. The CDR3 loop spans 13 amino acids. Germline V gene data show CDR1 as SEHNR and CDR2 as FQNEAQ (reference sequence). Trimming removed 5 bases from V and 6 bases from J, with 13 bases in between. In DNA, the CDR3 is TGTGCCAGCAGCGCGAGAGGGTTATCTGAAGCTTTCTTT. It encodes CASSARGLSEAFF.

V usage is TRBV19 and J usage is TRBJ1-2; a weak D match, TRBD1 (6 bases). The CDR3 extends over 14 amino acids. CDR1 is LNHDA, CDR2 SQIVND, per germline (reference sequence). V lost 6 bases, J lost 2 bases, and 13 bases lay in between. The CDR3 DNA sequence: TGTGCCAGTAGGCCTAACACAGGGAACTATGGCTACACCTTC. It specifies CASRPNTGNYGYTF.

The chain employs TRBV19 and TRBJ1-4, with D unclear. Trimming shortened V by 1 base and J by 11 bases, and 17 bases separated the two germline ends. The germline gives CDR1 LNHDA, CDR2 SQIVND (reference sequence). The CDR3 extends over 15 amino acids. As DNA, the CDR3 is TGTGCCAGTAGTATAGGTCGCCGGGAACGACCTAAACTGTTTTTT. It translates to CASSIGRRERPKLFF.

The chain employs TRBV9 and TRBJ1-1, with D perhaps matching TRBD1 (5 bases). There are 15 residues in the CDR3. Trimming cost V 2 bases and J 4 bases, with 15 bases left between them. Germline CDR1 SGDLS, CDR2 YYNGEE. This chain's CDR3 is CASSVQGGGTTEAFF. The CDR3 DNA is TGTGCCAGCAGCGTGCAGGGCGGGGGAACCACTGAAGCTTTCTTT.

The chain joins TRBV29-1 to TRBJ2-2; 7 bases line up with TRBD2. CDR3 length: 14 amino acids. V lost 7 bases, J lost 7 bases, and 12 bases stayed unmatched. Germline CDR1 SQVTM, CDR2 ANQGSEA. CDR3: CSARVWGGVGELFF. CDR3 nucleotide sequence: TGCAGCGCCCGGGTGTGGGGAGGGGTCGGGGAGCTGTTTTTT.

The chain combines TRBV6-4 with TRBJ1-5; no firm D call. Germline CDR1 is MRHNA and CDR2 is SNTAGT. The CDR3 totals 15 residues. V gave up 5 bases and J gave up 2 bases, with 13 bases separating them. This CDR3 reads CASSLYGEGNQPQHF. CDR3 sequence (DNA): TGTGCCAGCAGTCTTTACGGGGAGGGCAATCAGCCCCAGCATTTT.

V is TRBV11-2 and J is TRBJ1-1; D is uncertain. The germline gives CDR1 SGHAT, CDR2 FQNNGV. The V end lost 4 bases, the J end lost 8 bases, and 8 bases lay between the germline ends. The CDR3 contains 11 residues. CDR3 protein: CASSSKQEAFF. The CDR3 region has the DNA TGTGCCAGCAGCTCAAAGCAAGAAGCTTTCTTT.

This chain uses TRBV15 with TRBJ1-1; D might be TRBD1 (6 bases). Trimming removed 6 bases from V and 4 bases from J, with 18 bases in between. Looked up from germline, CDR1 is LNHNV and CDR2 is YYDKDF (reference sequence). This CDR3 spans 15 amino acids. The CDR3 nucleotides read TGTGCCACCAGGGCAAATACAGGGCCTGGCACTGAAGCTTTCTTT. Its protein is CATRANTGPGTEAFF.

The CDR3 coding sequence is TGTGCCAGCAGCTCAAACCGGGACAGGGCCTACGAGCAGTACTTC. Encoded protein: CASSSNRDRAYEQYF. The chain joins TRBV7-9 to TRBJ2-7; TRBD1 matches 9 bases. Germline V gives CDR1 SEHNR, CDR2 FQNEAQ (reference sequence). The CDR3 totals 15 residues. Trimming cost V 4 bases and J 2 bases; bases outside gene matches: 6.

The V call is TRBV6-5, the J call TRBJ2-3; 9 nucleotides agree with TRBD1. The CDR3 is 13 residues long. Germline V gene sequence: CDR1 MNHEY, CDR2 SVGAGI. J lost 8 bases, V lost 6 bases, and 6 bases had no gene match. CDR3 protein: CASSSGQGRTQYF. CDR3 DNA: TGTGCCAGCAGCTCCGGACAGGGGCGTACGCAGTATTTT.

J is TRBJ2-7 and V is TRBV7-9, with 10 bases that match TRBD2. This CDR3 has 17 amino acids. J was trimmed by 2 bases and V by 1 base; bases with no gene match: 8. Germline V gives CDR1 SEHNR, CDR2 FQNEAQ (reference sequence). The DNA for the CDR3 is TGTGCCAGCAGCTTAGGGGGGCTAGCGGGGGTGACCTACGAGCAGTACTTC. Translation gives CASSLGGLAGVTYEQYF.

The table lists this clone with a count of one. The genes are TRBV27 and TRBJ2-5; 12 bases are shared with TRBD1. Germline CDR1 reads MNHEY; CDR2 reads SMNVEV (reference sequence). V lost 3 bases to trimming and J lost 5 bases; unmatched junction nucleotides: 4. The CDR3 runs 15 residues. CDR3 amino acids: CASSFPGQGAETQYF. The DNA for the CDR3 is TGTGCCAGCAGTTTTCCGGGACAGGGGGCTGAGACCCAGTACTTC.

The chain couples TRBV15 to TRBJ1-5; 7 nucleotides agree with TRBD1. Germline V gene sequence: CDR1 LNHNV, CDR2 YYDKDF (reference sequence). There are 14 residues in the CDR3. V was clipped by 5 bases and J by 2 bases; unmatched bases: 3. The CDR3 sequence is CATSEGQGNQPQHF. Written as DNA, the CDR3 is TGTGCCACCAGCGAAGGACAGGGCAATCAGCCCCAGCATTTT.